This T cell receptor beta chain was recorded in a study of vaccination effects on CD4 cells after COVID-19. Concerning this clone: The antigen remains unidentified.

Trimming pared 2 bases from V and 2 bases from J, leaving 11 bases between. The CDR3 is made up of 15 amino acids. Germline assignment: CDR1 MNHEY and CDR2 SVGAGI. Pools of viral peptides were used by the ViraFEST assay to expand antigen-specific CD4+ T cells ahead of sequencing. At the end of more than 8 days of culture, CD4+ T cells were isolated. Vaccinated recipients, who were negative for nucleocapsid antibodies, had no history of SARS-CoV-2 infection. PBMC cultures contained two million cells per well, approximately 9.2 IU/ml IL-2 and 10 ug/ml peptides. On days 3 and 7, fresh IL-2 medium replaced half the medium. The study's findings and limits: Clones of infection and vaccine origin contracted markedly late after vaccination. The study got few convalescent patients and did not collect any early post-infection timepoints.

The repertoire was sequenced with immunoSEQ multiplex PCR; TCRdb's copy has only in-frame clones and lacks some. The sample lists about 48,000 clones, 75% to 80% occurring once. This receptor was taken from a human donor who received a COVID-19 vaccine. V usage is TRBV6-5 and J usage is TRBJ2-3; TRBD1 or TRBD2 may be the D gene (5 bases each). Sequences were derived from CD4+ T cells from PBMCs cultured with HCoV-OC43 spike peptides, sampled before COVID-19 vaccination. The subset: HCoV-OC43 spike overlapping peptide pool stimulation. The CDR3, as DNA: TGTGCCAGCAGTTACGAGGGTGGACACACAGATACGCAGTATTTT. It is translated as CASSYEGGHTDTQYF.